This TCR beta chain was observed in a study of blood T cell repertoires in COVID-19. Study summary: T cells, B-cell-depleted T cells, or PBMCs provided the cDNA or gDNA that served as material.

V was shortened by 6 bases and J by 5 bases, with 11 bases between the two germline ends. The germline gives CDR1 SNHLY, CDR2 FYNNEI. The length of the CDR3 is 13 residues. Per the original methods: Scientists estimated how many nucleated cells there were by amplifying reference gene primers. Generated by immunoSEQ multiplex PCR, the TCRdb table keeps only in-frame clones and is missing some. That table gives V, J and clone size, and the DNA gave D and trimming. The sample carries approximately 150,000 clones, 70% to 90% recorded once. This TCR was sampled from a human donor with acute or convalescent COVID-19. The donor label of this sample is uncertain. V and J are TRBV2 and TRBJ1-5, with a tentative D call TRBD1 (6 bases). Sequencing input: peripheral blood. CDR3 sequence reads: CASSGNRDQPQHF. CDR3 coding DNA: TGTGCCAGCAGCGGAAACAGGGATCAGCCCCAGCATTTT.